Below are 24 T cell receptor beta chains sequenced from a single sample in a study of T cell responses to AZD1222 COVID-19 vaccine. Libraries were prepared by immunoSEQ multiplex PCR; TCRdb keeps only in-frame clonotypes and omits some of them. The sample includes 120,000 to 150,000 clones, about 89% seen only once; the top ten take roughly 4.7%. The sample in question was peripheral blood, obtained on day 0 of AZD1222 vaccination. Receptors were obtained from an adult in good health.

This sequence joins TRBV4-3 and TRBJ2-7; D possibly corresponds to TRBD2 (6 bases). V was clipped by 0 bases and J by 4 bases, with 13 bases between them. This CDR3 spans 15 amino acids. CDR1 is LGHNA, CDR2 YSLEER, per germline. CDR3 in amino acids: CASSQDWGVFYEQYF. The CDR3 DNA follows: TGCGCCAGCAGCCAAGATTGGGGGGTTTTTTACGAGCAGTACTTC.

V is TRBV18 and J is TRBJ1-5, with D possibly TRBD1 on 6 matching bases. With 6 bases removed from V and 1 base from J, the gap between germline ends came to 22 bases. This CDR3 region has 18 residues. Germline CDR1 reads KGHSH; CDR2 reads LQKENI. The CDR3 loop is CASSPSSPRGRSNQPQHF. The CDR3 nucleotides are TGTGCCAGCTCGCCCTCGAGCCCCAGGGGTCGGAGCAATCAGCCCCAGCATTTT.

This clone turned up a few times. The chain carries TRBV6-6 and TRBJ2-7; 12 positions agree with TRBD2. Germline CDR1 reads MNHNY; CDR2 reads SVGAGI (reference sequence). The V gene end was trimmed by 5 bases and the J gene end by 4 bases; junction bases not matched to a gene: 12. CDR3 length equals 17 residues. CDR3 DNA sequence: TGTGCCAGCAGTCCGACACTGACTAGCGGGAGAGCGTACGAGCAGTACTTC. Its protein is CASSPTLTSGRAYEQYF.

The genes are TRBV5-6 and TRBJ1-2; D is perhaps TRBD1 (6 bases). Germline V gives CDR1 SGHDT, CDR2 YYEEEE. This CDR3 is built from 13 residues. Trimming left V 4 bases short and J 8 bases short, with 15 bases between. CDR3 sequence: CASSRTTGYGYTF. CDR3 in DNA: TGTGCCAGCAGCCGAACCACAGGGTACGGCTACACCTTC. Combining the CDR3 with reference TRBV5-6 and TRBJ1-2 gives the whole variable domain DAGVTQSPTHLIKTRGQQVTLRCSPKSGHDTVSWYQQALGQGPQFIFQYYEEEERQRGNFPDRFSGHQFPNYSSELNVNALLLGDSALYLCASSRTTGYGYTFGSGTRLTVV.

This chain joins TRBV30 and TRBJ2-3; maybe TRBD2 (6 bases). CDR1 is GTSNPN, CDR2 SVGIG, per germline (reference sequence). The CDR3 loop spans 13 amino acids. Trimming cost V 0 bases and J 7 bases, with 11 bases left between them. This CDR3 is CAWSVNGRNTQYF. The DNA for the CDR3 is TGTGCCTGGAGTGTTAACGGGAGAAATACGCAGTATTTT.

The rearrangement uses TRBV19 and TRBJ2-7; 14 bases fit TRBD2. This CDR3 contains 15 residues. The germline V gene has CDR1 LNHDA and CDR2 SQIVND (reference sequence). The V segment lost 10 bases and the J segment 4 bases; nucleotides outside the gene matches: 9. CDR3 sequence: CATRLAGGSLYEQYF. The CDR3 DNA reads TGTGCCACCAGACTAGCGGGAGGGAGTTTGTACGAGCAGTACTTC.

CDR3 DNA sequence: TGTGCCAGCAGCCCTGGGACTAGCGCCCTCGGTGAGCAGTTCTTC. Its protein product is CASSPGTSALGEQFF. This rearrangement joins TRBV2 to TRBJ2-1; 10 bases are a match to TRBD2. J lost 9 bases, V lost 6 bases, and 11 bases had no gene match. Per the germline V gene, CDR1 is SNHLY and CDR2 is FYNNEI. The CDR3 is 15 residues long.

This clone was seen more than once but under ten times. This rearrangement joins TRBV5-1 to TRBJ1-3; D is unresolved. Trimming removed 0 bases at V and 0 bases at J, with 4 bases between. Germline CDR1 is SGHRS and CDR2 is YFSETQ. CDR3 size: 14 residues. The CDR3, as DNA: TGCGCCAGCAGCTTGGACAGCTCTGGAAACACCATATATTTT. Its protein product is CASSLDSSGNTIYF.

CDR3 DNA: TGTGCCAGCAGTGACGGACAGGGGAATGGTTCACCCCTCCACTTT. Its protein product is CASSDGQGNGSPLHF. The gene calls are TRBV6-4 and TRBJ1-6, with 9 bases aligning to TRBD1. CDR1 and CDR2 from the germline V gene are MRHNA and SNTAGT. This CDR3 contains 15 residues. Germline trimming cut 2 bases from V and 9 bases from J; bases unmatched to any gene: 5.

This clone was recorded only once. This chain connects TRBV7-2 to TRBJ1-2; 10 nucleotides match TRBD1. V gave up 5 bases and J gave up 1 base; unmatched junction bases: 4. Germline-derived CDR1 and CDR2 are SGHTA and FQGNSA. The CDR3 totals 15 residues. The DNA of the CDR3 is TGTGCCAGCAGCATGGGACAGGGGTTTAACTATGGCTACACCTTC. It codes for CASSMGQGFNYGYTF. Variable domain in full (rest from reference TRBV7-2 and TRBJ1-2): GAGVSQSPSNKVTEKGKDVELRCDPISGHTALYWYRQSLGQGLEFLIYFQGNSAPDKSGLPSDRFSAERTGGSVSTLTIQRTQQEDSAVYLCASSMGQGFNYGYTFGSGTRLTVV.

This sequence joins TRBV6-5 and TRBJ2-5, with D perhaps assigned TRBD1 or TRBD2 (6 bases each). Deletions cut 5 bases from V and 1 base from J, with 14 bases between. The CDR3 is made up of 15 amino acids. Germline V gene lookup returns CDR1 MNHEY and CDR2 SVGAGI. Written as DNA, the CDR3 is TGTGCCAGCAGTCAACAGGGTAGCGGCCAAGAGACCCAGTACTTC. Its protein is CASSQQGSGQETQYF.

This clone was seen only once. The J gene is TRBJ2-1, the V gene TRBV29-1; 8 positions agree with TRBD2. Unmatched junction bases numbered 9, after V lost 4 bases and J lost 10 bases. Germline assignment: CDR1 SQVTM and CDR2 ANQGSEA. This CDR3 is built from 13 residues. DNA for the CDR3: TGCAGCGTTGTGGGGCCCGGGGGGGAGGAGCAGTTCTTC. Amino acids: CSVVGPGGEEQFF.

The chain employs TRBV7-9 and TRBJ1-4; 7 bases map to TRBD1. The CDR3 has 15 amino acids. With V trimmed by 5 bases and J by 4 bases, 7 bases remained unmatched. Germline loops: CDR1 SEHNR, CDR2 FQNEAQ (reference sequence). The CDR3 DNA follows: TGTGCCAGCAGCCCTCGGGCAGGGGGTAATGAAAAACTGTTTTTT. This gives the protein CASSPRAGGNEKLFF.

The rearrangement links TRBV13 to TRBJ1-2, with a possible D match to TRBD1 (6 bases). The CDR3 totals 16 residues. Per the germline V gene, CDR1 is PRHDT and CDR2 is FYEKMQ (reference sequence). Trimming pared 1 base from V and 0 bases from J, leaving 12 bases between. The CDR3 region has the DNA TGTGCCAGCAGCTTAGCGGTGGAGGGGGCTAACTATGGCTACACCTTC. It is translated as CASSLAVEGANYGYTF.

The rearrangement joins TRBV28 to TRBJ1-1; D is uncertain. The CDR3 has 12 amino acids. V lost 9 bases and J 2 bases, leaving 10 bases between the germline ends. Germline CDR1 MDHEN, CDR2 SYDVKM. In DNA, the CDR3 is TGTGCCAGTATACGGGAAAACACTGAAGCTTTCTTT. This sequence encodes CASIRENTEAFF.

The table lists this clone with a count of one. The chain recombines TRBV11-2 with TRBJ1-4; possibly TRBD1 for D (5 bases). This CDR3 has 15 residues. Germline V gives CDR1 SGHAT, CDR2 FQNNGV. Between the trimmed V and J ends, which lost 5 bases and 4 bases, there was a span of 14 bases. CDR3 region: CASSRGGTVNEKLFF. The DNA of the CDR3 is TGTGCCAGCAGCCGAGGAGGGACGGTTAATGAAAAACTGTTTTTT. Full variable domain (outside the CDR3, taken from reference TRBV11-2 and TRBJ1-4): EAGVAQSPRYKIIEKRQSVAFWCNPISGHATLYWYQQILGQGPKLLIQFQNNGVVDDSQLPKDRFSAERLKGVDSTLKIQPAKLEDSAVYLCASSRGGTVNEKLFFGSGTQLSVL.

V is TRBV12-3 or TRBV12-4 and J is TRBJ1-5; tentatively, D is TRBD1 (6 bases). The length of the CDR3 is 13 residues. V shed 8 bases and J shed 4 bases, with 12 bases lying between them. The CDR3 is CASGTGRNQPQHF. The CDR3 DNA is TGTGCCAGCGGAACAGGGAGGAATCAGCCCCAGCATTTT.

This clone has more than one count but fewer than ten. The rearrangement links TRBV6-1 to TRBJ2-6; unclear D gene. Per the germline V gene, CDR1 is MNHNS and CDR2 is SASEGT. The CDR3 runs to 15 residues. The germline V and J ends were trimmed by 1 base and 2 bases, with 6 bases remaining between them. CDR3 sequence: CASSEEKTGANVLTF. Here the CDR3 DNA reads TGTGCCAGCAGTGAAGAGAAGACTGGGGCCAACGTCCTGACTTTC.

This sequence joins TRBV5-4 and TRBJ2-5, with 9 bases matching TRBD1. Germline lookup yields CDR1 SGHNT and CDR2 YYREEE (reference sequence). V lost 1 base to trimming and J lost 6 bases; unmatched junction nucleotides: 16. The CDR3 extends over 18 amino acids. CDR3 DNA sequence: TGTGCCAGCAGCTTGTGGAACAGGGGGCGCGGATTAAACAAGACCCAGTACTTC. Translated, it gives CASSLWNRGRGLNKTQYF.

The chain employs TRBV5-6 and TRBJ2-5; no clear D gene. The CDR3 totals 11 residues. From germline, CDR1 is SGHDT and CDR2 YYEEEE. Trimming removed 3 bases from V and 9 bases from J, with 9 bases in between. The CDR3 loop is CASSSDRAQYF. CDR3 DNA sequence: TGTGCCAGCAGCTCTGATAGAGCCCAGTACTTC.

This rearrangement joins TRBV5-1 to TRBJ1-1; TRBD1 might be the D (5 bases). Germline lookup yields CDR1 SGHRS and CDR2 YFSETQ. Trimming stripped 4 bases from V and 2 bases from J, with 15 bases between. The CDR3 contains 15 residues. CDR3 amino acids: CASSPRTGANTEAFF. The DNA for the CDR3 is TGCGCCAGCAGCCCCCGGACCGGGGCTAACACTGAAGCTTTCTTT. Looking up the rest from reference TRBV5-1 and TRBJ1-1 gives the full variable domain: KAGVTQTPRYLIKTRGQQVTLSCSPISGHRSVSWYQQTPGQGLQFLFEYFSETQRNKGNFPGRFSGRQFSNSRSEMNVSTLELGDSALYLCASSPRTGANTEAFFGQGTRLTVV.

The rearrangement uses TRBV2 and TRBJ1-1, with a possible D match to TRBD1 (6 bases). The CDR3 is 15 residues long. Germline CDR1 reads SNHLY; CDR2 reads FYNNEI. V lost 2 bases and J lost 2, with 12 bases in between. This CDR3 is CASSEYGGRNTEAFF. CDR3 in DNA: TGTGCCAGCAGTGAATACGGGGGGCGAAACACTGAAGCTTTCTTT.

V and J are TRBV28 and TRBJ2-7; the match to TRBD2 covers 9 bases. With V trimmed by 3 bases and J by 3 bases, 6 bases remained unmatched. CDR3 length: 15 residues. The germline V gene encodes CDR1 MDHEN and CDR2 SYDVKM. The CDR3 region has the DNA TGTGCCAGCAGTTTCGGACTAGCGATCAGCTACGAGCAGTACTTC. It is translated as CASSFGLAISYEQYF.

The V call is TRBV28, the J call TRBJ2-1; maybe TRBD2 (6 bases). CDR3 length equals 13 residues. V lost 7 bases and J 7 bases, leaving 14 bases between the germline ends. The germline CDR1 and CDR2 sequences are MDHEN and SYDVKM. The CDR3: CASTGGWRNEQFF. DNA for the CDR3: TGTGCCAGCACCGGGGGTTGGAGGAATGAGCAGTTCTTC.